These T cell receptor beta chains were read from a single sample in a study of technical replicates of blood from a handful of donors. Sequenced by immunoSEQ multiplex PCR; TCRdb stores in-frame clones only, minus some. Of approximately 74,000 clones listed, nearly 98% were seen once; the top ten hold approximately 0.17%. The material sequenced was T cells isolated from PBMCs. The receptors derive from a human donor in good health. CDR3s include the opening cysteine and the closing phenylalanine or tryptophan. Each record gives: J gene, V gene, D gene, clone size, CDR3 protein, CDR3 DNA. The D gene is left open where the match is weak. Part of the rows lack a size; the others show once, few, many or a class for expanded clones.

j_call: TRBJ2-2
v_call: TRBV27
d_call: .
clone_size: .
cdr3_aa: CASSFGVTGELFF
cdr3_nt: TGTGCCAGCAGTTTCGGGGTCACCGGGGAGCTGTTTTTT

j_call: TRBJ1-2
v_call: TRBV6-1
d_call: .
clone_size: .
cdr3_aa: CASSRDTLYYGYTF
cdr3_nt: TGTGCCAGCAGCCGGGACACCCTTTACTATGGCTACACCTTC

j_call: TRBJ2-1
v_call: TRBV5-1
d_call: TRBD2
clone_size: .
cdr3_aa: CASSLEAGGIYNEQFF
cdr3_nt: TGCGCCAGCAGCCTGGAGGCGGGAGGAATTTACAATGAGCAGTTCTTC

j_call: TRBJ1-3
v_call: TRBV19
d_call: TRBD1
clone_size: .
cdr3_aa: CASSMGQGMGNTIYF
cdr3_nt: TGTGCCAGTAGTATGGGACAGGGGATGGGAAACACCATATATTTT

j_call: TRBJ2-7
v_call: TRBV6-5
d_call: TRBD2
clone_size: .
cdr3_aa: CASSYVAGSTYEQYF
cdr3_nt: TGTGCCAGCAGTTACGTAGCGGGGTCAACCTACGAGCAGTACTTC

j_call: TRBJ2-7
v_call: TRBV11-2
d_call: TRBD2
clone_size: .
cdr3_aa: CASSQVGGRQYF
cdr3_nt: TGTGCCAGCAGCCAAGTCGGCGGGAGGCAGTACTTC

j_call: TRBJ2-4
v_call: TRBV28
d_call: TRBD1
clone_size: .
cdr3_aa: CASEGAFAKNIQYF
cdr3_nt: TGTGCCAGCGAGGGGGCTTTCGCCAAAAACATTCAGTACTTC

j_call: TRBJ2-7
v_call: TRBV21-1
d_call: .
clone_size: few
cdr3_aa: CASSNKGTAYEQYF
cdr3_nt: TGTGCCAGCAGCAACAAAGGGACAGCCTACGAGCAGTACTTC

j_call: TRBJ1-1
v_call: TRBV5-1
d_call: .
clone_size: .
cdr3_aa: CASSWGVGTEAFF
cdr3_nt: TGCGCCAGCAGCTGGGGGGTTGGCACTGAAGCTTTCTTT

j_call: TRBJ2-5
v_call: TRBV30
d_call: .
clone_size: .
cdr3_aa: CAWSVWGRRETQYF
cdr3_nt: TGTGCCTGGAGTGTTTGGGGAAGGAGGGAGACCCAGTACTTC

j_call: TRBJ2-2
v_call: TRBV6-5
d_call: .
clone_size: .
cdr3_aa: CASSYGGATGELFF
cdr3_nt: TGTGCCAGCAGTTACGGAGGGGCCACCGGGGAGCTGTTTTTT

j_call: TRBJ1-5
v_call: TRBV2
d_call: TRBD1
clone_size: .
cdr3_aa: CASSEAKGETGASNQPQHF
cdr3_nt: TGTGCCAGCAGTGAAGCCAAAGGAGAGACAGGGGCTTCAAATCAGCCCCAGCATTTT

j_call: TRBJ1-4
v_call: TRBV5-1
d_call: TRBD1
clone_size: .
cdr3_aa: CASSLGTEGEKLFF
cdr3_nt: TGCGCCAGCAGCTTAGGGACAGAAGGAGAAAAACTGTTTTTT

j_call: TRBJ1-1
v_call: TRBV7-3
d_call: .
clone_size: .
cdr3_aa: CASSLSGTPNTEAFF
cdr3_nt: TGTGCCAGCAGCTTATCCGGGACACCGAACACTGAAGCTTTCTTT

j_call: TRBJ2-3
v_call: TRBV11-2
d_call: TRBD2
clone_size: .
cdr3_aa: CASSLEAGVNTDTQYF
cdr3_nt: TGTGCCAGCAGCTTAGAGGCGGGGGTGAACACAGATACGCAGTATTTT

j_call: TRBJ2-5
v_call: TRBV29-1
d_call: TRBD2
clone_size: .
cdr3_aa: CSALAGGLTETQYF
cdr3_nt: TGCAGCGCCCTAGCGGGGGGGCTTACCGAGACCCAGTACTTC